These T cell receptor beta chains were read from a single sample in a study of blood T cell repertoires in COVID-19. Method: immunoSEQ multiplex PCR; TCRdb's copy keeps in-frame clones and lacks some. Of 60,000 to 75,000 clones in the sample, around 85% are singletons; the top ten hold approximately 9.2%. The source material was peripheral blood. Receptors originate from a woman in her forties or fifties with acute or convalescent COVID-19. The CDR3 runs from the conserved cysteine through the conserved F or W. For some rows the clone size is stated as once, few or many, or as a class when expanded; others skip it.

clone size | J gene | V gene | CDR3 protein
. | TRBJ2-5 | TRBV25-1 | CASSEPGQTWAQETQYF
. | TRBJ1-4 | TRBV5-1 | CASSPETNTNEKLFF
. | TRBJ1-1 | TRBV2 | CASSYDTEAFF
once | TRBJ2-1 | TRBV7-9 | CASSALGNRGSSYNEQFF
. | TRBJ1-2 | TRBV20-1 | CSAIFQDGYTF
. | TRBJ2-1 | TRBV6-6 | CASSPTSGGQNNEQFF
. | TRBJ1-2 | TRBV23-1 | CASSHRGFYGYTF
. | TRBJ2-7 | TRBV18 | CASSPGVGGTNSYEQYF
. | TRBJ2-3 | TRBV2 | CASSEEGGGYTDTQYF
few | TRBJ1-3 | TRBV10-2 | CASSESPVSGNTIYF
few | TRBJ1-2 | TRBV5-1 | CASSLDDRAYGYTF
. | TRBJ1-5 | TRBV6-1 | CASSETGFSNQPQHF
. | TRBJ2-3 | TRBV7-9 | CASSLWGQGATDTQYF
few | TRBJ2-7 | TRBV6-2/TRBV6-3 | CASSSLPGQKNYEQYF
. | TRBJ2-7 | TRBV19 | CASSRQAVGLAAYEQYF
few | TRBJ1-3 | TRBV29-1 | CSVLQGFGNTIYF
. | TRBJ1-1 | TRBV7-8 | CASSLDQGNTEAFF
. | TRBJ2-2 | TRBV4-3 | CASSQDRVAGAGELFF
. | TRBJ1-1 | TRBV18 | CASTGTGGFDTEAFF
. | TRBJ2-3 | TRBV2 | CASSSFRGGGDTQYF
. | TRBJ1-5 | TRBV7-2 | CASSLDGGLNQPQHF
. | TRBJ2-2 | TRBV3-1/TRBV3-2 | CASSQLAHTGELFF
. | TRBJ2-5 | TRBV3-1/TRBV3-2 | CASSQDVSSAEETQYF
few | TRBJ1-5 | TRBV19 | CASSAKPGQGIKGNQPQHF
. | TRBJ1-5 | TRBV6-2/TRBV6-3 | CASSWGLYSNQPQHF
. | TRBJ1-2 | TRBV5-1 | CASSLRGQGARTF
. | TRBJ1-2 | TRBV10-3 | CAIVPGPEFRGYTF
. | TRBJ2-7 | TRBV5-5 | CATQGTTYEQYF
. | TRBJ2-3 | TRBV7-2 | CASSFLAGGPDTQYF
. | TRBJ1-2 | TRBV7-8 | CASSPTGVSYGYTF
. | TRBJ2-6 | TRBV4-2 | CASSLGEGANVLTF
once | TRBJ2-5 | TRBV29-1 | CSVEESRETQYF
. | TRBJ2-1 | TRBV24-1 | CATSGTRQGHNEQFF
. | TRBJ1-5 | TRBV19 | CATQGQANQPQHF
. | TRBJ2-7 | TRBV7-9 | CASSWTGYEQYF
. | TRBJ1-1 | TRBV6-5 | CASFTRGPLRAFF
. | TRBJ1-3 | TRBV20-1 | CSAQTGNTIYF
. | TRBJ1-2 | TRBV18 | CASSPEQVASSNYGYTF
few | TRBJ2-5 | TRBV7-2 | CASSPRTSGSLKTQYF
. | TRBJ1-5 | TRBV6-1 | CASSALPSWGVGQPQHF
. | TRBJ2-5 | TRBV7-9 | CASSSPYETQYF
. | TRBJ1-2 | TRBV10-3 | CAISENSNRLYGCTF
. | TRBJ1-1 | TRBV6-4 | CASSETWNTEAFF
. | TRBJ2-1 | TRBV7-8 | CASSSATSGLSNEQFF
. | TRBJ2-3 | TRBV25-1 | CASSDAGADTQYF
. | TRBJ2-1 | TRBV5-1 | CASSAWAQGDEQFF
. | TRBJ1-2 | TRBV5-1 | CASSLGWERDGYTF
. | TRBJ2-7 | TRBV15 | CATSGPGQGFYEQYF
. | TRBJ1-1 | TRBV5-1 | CASSFSQGPEAFF
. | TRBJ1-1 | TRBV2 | CASSATANTEAFF
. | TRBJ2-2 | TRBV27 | CASSLTLGHADFTGELFF
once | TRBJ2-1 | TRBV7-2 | CASSLFGGDGNEQFF
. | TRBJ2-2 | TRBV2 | CARLTGSDTGELFF
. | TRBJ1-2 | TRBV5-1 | CASSLGRGLDGYTF